The next 2 T cell receptor beta chains were all read from a single sample in a study of T cells after yellow fever vaccination. Each CDR3 protein gets one entry after TCRdb re-called the 5' RACE reads with MiXCR. Here the sample spans some 390,000 distinct CDR3 sequences, roughly 6.2% being singletons. Sequenced material: PBMCs, taken 5 days after the yellow fever booster vaccination. The receptors come from a man aged 25 to 40 who received the YFV17D yellow fever vaccine.

This clonotype has a count of ten or more. A read error is possible here, since a much larger clone lies one base away. The rearrangement joins TRBV27 to TRBJ1-4; D may be TRBD1 (6 bases). This CDR3 has 13 residues. Germline CDR1 is MNHEY and CDR2 is SMNVEV (reference sequence). V lost 6 bases and J 3 bases, leaving 8 bases between the germline ends. The DNA for the CDR3 is TGTGCCAGCAGAGGGGGAGCTAATGAAAAACTGTTTTTT. Amino acid sequence: CASRGGANEKLFF.

This clonotype was seen more than once but under ten times. CDR3 nucleotide sequence: TGCAGTGCTAGAGATCCCCGGACAGGAACCGGGGAGCTGTTTTTT. This translates into CSARDPRTGTGELFF. The chain uses TRBV20-1 and TRBJ2-2, with TRBD1 identical over 7 bases. Trimming removed 0 bases from V and 5 bases from J; junction bases left unmatched: 6. Germline CDR1 reads DFQATT; CDR2 reads SNEGSKA (reference sequence). This CDR3 comprises 15 residues.